Each of the 6 T cell receptor beta chains below was sequenced from the same sample in a study of blood T cell repertoires in COVID-19. The data were produced by immunoSEQ multiplex PCR, yet TCRdb's version contains in-frame clones alone and is incomplete. The sample carries approximately 50,000 clones, approximately 90% recorded once. The material sequenced was peripheral blood. The receptors stem from a man aged 35 to 55 with acute or convalescent COVID-19.

The chain is built from TRBV10-3 and TRBJ2-1; D remains unclear. Germline V CDR1 and CDR2: ENHRY, SYGVKD. The V gene lost 3 bases and the J gene lost 9 bases, with 9 bases spanning the gap. The CDR3 covers 12 residues. CDR3 nucleotide sequence: TGTGCCATCAGTGACTCTGTGGCTGAGCAGTTCTTC. It encodes CAISDSVAEQFF.

The chain couples TRBV7-2 to TRBJ2-1; 7 nucleotides agree with TRBD2. The CDR3 totals 15 residues. CDR1 SGHTA and CDR2 FQGNSA come from the germline V gene. V lost 5 bases and J lost 1; bases outside the gene matches: 5. This CDR3 reads CASSEREGSYNEQFF. In nucleotides, the CDR3 is TGTGCCAGCAGCGAGCGGGAAGGGTCCTACAATGAGCAGTTCTTC.

The chain employs TRBV12-5 and TRBJ2-2; 11 bases agree with TRBD2. Germline values: CDR1 LGHNT, CDR2 FRNRAP. CDR3 length: 18 residues. V was pared by 4 bases and J by 7 bases, with 14 bases of the junction left unmatched. The CDR3 reads CASGSPNSGRAGGGELFF. The CDR3, as DNA: TGTGCTAGTGGTTCGCCAAATAGCGGGAGGGCCGGAGGCGGGGAGCTGTTTTTT.

The count of this clone is one. The V and J genes are TRBV19 and TRBJ1-5; no clear D gene. Germline V gene lookup returns CDR1 LNHDA and CDR2 SQIVND (reference sequence). The V and J ends lost 5 bases and 0 bases respectively, with 14 bases between them. The CDR3 loop spans 16 amino acids. For the CDR3, the DNA is TGTGCCAGTAGTTCGCCGTATTTCGGTAGCAATCAGCCCCAGCATTTT. Amino acids: CASSSPYFGSNQPQHF.

This clone appeared a single time. The chain links TRBV30 to TRBJ1-3, with 10 bases lining up with TRBD1. V gave up 0 bases and J gave up 4 bases; unmatched junction bases: 3. In germline, CDR1 is GTSNPN, CDR2 SVGIG (reference sequence). The CDR3 has 15 residues. The CDR3 reads CAWSVGDRGGNTIYF. The DNA for the CDR3 is TGTGCCTGGAGTGTTGGGGACAGGGGAGGAAACACCATATATTTT.

The V call is TRBV6-6, the J call TRBJ2-1; D is perhaps TRBD2 (5 bases). CDR3 size: 15 residues. Germline CDR1 MNHNY, CDR2 SVGAGI (reference sequence). The V gene lost 6 bases and the J gene lost 9 bases, with 21 bases spanning the gap. This CDR3 reads CASRLGGPGCVEQFF. The CDR3 bases are TGTGCCAGCAGGCTTGGCGGCCCGGGGTGTGTTGAGCAGTTCTTC.